This T cell receptor beta chain was sequenced for a study of blood T cell repertoires in COVID-19. The overall study: Both acute and convalescent COVID-19 samples were obtained from the United States, Italy and Spain. From T cells, B-cell-depleted T cells, or PBMCs came the material, which was cDNA or gDNA.

Trimming removed 5 bases from V and 6 bases from J; junction bases left unmatched: 10. The germline V gene encodes CDR1 SGHTA and CDR2 FQGNSA. The CDR3 consists of 16 residues. The assay was immunoSEQ multiplex PCR, and TCRdb's table has in-frame clones only and misses some. The sample shows around 250,000 clones, roughly 80% of them seen only once. The source of this sequence is a woman in her late teens or twenties with acute or convalescent COVID-19. What was sequenced was peripheral blood. The gene calls are TRBV7-2 and TRBJ2-1; 10 nucleotides line up with TRBD2. CDR3 coding DNA: TGTGCCAGCAGCGCCGGCGGGCTAGCGGGAGTCAATGAGCAGTTCTTC. Protein sequence: CASSAGGLAGVNEQFF.